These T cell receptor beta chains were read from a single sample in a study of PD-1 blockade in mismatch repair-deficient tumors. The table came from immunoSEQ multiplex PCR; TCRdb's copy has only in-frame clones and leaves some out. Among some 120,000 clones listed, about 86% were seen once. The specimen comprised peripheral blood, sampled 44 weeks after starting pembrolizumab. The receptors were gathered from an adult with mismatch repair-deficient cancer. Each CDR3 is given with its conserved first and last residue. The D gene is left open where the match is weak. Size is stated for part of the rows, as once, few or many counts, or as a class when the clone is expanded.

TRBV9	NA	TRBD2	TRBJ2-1	TGTGCCAGCAGCGCGGGGGGAGGACATAATGAGCAGTTCTTC	CASSAGGGHNEQFF
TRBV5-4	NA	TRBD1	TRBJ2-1	TGTGCCAGCAGAGAGGGACAGGGGGAGTACAATGAGCAGTTCTTC	CASREGQGEYNEQFF
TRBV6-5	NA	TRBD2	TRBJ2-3	TGTGCCAGCAGCAAGGGAGGGTCTTATACGCAGTATTTT	CASSKGGSYTQYF
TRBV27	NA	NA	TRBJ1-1	TGTGCCAGCAGGCGGAATCGATTGGAGAACACTGAAGCTTTCTTT	CASRRNRLENTEAFF
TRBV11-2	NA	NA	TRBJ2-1	TGTGCCAGCAGCTCCATTCCCCCCTCTCTAGGAAATGAGCAGTTCTTC	CASSSIPPSLGNEQFF
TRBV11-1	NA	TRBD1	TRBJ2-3	TGTGCCAGCAGCTTTGCAGGGGGTCCCCCTGATACGCAGTATTTT	CASSFAGGPPDTQYF
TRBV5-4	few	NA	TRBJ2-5	TGTGCCAGCAGCCGGATCGACGGGAGCCAAGAGACCCAGTACTTC	CASSRIDGSQETQYF
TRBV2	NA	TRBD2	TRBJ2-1	TGTGCCAGCCATGGGACTAGCGGGGTCTTCGAGCAGTTCTTC	CASHGTSGVFEQFF
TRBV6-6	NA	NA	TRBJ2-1	TGTGCCAGCAGTTACCGGCCAGGGGATGAGCAGTTCTTC	CASSYRPGDEQFF
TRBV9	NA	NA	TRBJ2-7	TGTGCCAGCAGCGTAGGAGGCAGCTACGAGCAGTACTTC	CASSVGGSYEQYF
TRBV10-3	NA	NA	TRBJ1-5	TGTGCCATCAAATCGGGGGCGACAGACAATCAGCCCCAGCATTTT	CAIKSGATDNQPQHF
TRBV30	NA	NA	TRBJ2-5	TGTGCCTGGAGGTTAGGGGGAGAGACCCAGTACTTC	CAWRLGGETQYF
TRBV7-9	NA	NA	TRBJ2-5	TGTGCCAGCAGCTTAGTGGTACCCACGCAAGAGACCCAGTACTTC	CASSLVVPTQETQYF
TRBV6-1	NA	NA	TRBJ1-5	TGTGCCAGCAGCATGACAGATTATAGCAATCAGCCCCAGCATTTT	CASSMTDYSNQPQHF
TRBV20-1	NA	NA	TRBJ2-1	TGCAGTGCCCCTGCCTGGGATGAGCAGTTCTTC	CSAPAWDEQFF
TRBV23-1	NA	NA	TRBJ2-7	TGCGCCAGCAGGCGGGACAGCGTCTGGTCCGAGCAGTACTTC	CASRRDSVWSEQYF
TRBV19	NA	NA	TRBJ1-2	TGTGCCAGTAGTAAAGGACATTCCTATGGCTACACCTTC	CASSKGHSYGYTF
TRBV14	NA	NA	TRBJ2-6	TGTGCCAGCAGCCAAGAACCTCCGTCTGGGGCCAACGTCCTGACTTTC	CASSQEPPSGANVLTF
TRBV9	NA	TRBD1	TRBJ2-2	TGTGCCAGCAGCCCCGGGACAGGGATCTCCGGGGAGCTGTTTTTT	CASSPGTGISGELFF
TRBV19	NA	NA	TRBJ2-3	TGTGCCAGTAGCCCAGGGGTGGCAGATACGCAGTATTTT	CASSPGVADTQYF
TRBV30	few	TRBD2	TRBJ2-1	TGTGCCTGGGGAGCGGGAGTTGAGCAGTTCTTC	CAWGAGVEQFF